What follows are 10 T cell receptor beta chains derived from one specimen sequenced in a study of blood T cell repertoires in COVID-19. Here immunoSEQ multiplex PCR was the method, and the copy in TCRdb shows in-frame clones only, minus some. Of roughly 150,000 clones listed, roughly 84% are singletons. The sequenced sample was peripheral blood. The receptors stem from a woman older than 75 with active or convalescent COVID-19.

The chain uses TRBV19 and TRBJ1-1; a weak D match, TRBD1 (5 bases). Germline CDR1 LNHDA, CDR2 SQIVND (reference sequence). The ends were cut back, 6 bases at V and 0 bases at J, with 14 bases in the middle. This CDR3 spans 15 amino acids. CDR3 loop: CASRSPQGMNTEAFF. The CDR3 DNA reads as TGTGCCAGTAGATCTCCGCAGGGCATGAACACTGAAGCTTTCTTT.

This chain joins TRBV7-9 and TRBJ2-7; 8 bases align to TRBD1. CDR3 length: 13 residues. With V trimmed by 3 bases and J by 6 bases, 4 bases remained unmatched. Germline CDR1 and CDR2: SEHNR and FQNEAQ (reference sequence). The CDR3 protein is CASSFSTGVEQYF. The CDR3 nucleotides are TGTGCCAGCAGCTTCTCGACAGGGGTCGAGCAGTACTTC.

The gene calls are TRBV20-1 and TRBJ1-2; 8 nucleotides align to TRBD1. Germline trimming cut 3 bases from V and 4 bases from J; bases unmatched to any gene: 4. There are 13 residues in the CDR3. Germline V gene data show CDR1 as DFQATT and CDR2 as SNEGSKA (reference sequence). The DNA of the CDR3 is TGCAGTGCTAGTGTGGACAGGGTCTATGGCTACACCTTC. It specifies CSASVDRVYGYTF.

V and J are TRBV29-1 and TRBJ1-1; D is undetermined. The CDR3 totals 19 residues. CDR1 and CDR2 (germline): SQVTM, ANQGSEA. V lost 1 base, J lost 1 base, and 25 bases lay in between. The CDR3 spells CSVEGGGWGASLKNTEAFF. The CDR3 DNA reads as TGCAGCGTTGAAGGTGGAGGGTGGGGAGCCTCTCTCAAGAACACTGAAGCTTTCTTT.

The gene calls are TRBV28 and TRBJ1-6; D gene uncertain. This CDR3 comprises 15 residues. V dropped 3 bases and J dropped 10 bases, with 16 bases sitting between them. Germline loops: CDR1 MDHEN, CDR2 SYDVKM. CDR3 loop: CASSLVSRGESPLHF. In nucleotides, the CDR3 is TGTGCCAGCAGTTTGGTCAGTCGAGGAGAATCACCCCTCCACTTT.

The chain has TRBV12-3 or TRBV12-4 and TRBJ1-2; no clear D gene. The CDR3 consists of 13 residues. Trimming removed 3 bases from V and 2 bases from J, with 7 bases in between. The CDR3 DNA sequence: TGTGCCAGCAGTTTTAACGGGAACTATGGCTACACCTTC. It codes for CASSFNGNYGYTF.

The CDR3 spells CASSEGGGRDTQYF. The CDR3 DNA is TGTGCCAGCAGTGAAGGGGGGGGCCGAGATACGCAGTATTTT. The chain uses TRBV25-1 and TRBJ2-3; D is perhaps TRBD2 (7 bases). Germline V gene data show CDR1 as MGHDK and CDR2 as SYGVNS. The length of the CDR3 is 14 residues. Trimming left V 2 bases short and J 5 bases short, with 11 bases between.

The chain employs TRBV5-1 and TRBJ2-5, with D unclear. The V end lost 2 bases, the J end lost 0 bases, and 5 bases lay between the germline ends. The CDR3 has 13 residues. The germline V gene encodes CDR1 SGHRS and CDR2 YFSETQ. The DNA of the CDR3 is TGCGCCAGCAGCTTCGGTTACCAAGAGACCCAGTACTTC. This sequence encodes CASSFGYQETQYF.

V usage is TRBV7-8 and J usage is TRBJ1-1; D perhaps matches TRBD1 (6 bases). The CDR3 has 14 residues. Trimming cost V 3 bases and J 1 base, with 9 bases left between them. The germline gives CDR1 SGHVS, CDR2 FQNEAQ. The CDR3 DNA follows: TGTGCCAGCAGCTTGGACAGAGCGAACACTGAAGCTTTCTTT. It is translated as CASSLDRANTEAFF.

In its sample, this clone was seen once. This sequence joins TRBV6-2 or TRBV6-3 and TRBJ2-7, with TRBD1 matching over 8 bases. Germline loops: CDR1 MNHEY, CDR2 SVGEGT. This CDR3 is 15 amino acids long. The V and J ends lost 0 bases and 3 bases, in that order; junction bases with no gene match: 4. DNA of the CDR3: TGTGCCAGCAGTTACTCGACAGGGGCCCACTACGAGCAGTACTTC. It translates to CASSYSTGAHYEQYF.